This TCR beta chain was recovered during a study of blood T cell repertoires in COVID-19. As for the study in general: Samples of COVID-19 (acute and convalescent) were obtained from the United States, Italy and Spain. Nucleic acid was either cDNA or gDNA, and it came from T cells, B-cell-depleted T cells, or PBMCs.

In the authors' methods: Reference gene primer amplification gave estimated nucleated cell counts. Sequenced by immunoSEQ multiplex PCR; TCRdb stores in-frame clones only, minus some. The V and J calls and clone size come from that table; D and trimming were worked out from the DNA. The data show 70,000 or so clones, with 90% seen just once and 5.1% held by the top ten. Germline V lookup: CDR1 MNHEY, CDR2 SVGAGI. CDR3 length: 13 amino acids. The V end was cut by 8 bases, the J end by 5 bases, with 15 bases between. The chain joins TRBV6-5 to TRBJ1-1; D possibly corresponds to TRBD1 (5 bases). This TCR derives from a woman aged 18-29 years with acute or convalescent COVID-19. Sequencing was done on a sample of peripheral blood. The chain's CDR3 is CASSLRAGTEAFF. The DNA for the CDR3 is TGTGCCAGCTCCCTCAGGGCGGGGACTGAAGCTTTCTTT.